This T cell receptor (beta chain) is drawn from a study of T-cell reconstitution after alpha-beta-depleted transplantation in children. General observations from the study: Once a year had passed after transplant, T-cell counts and diversity came mostly from newly produced T cells. Diversity of TCRbeta at day 60 was high in some patients, arising from surviving recipient T cells and thymic progenitors. Reportedly, roughly two months post-transplant, alpha-beta T cells arose from several hundred expanded graft clones.

A library of TCRbeta sequences, prepared with unique molecular identifiers, was generated. TCRdb used MiXCR to reprocess the PCR reads, holding one entry per CDR3 protein. The table records 450,000 to 600,000 distinct CDR3 sequences, about 10% of them present only once. This clonotype was counted at least ten times. Its antigen is currently unknown. The V end was cut by 1 base, the J end by 4 bases, with 13 bases between. CDR3 length equals 15 residues. CDR1 LGHNA and CDR2 YSLEER come from the germline V gene. The source is a child younger than 10 with inherited bone marrow failure, due to receive a stem cell transplant. The rearrangement joins TRBV4-3 to TRBJ1-1; D uncertain. The sequencing used PBMCs, collected before TCRalphabeta/CD19-depleted stem cell transplant. The CDR3 spells CASSQGAYLLTEAFF. CDR3 nucleotides: TGCGCCAGCAGCCAAGGGGCCTACCTCCTCACTGAAGCTTTCTTT.